This section outlines one TCR beta chain sequence together with its context. Its cognate antigen is unknown. Stated treatment: approximately 10-day PBMC culture with coronavirus spike peptide pools or control peptides (ViraFEST assay). This entry belongs to a study of vaccination and CD4 T cells after COVID-19. Study background: Post-vaccine sampling followed dose two by a median approximately 74 days (range 14 to 241).

The germline V gene encodes CDR1 LNHNV and CDR2 YYDKDF (reference sequence). This CDR3 region has 14 residues. Trimming cost V 3 bases and J 6 bases, with 15 bases left between them. Oncomine TCR Beta short-read sequencing was applied to DNA from cultured CD4+ T cells. Genomic DNA was extracted from cultured CD4+ T cells. TCRdb processed the PCR reads anew with MiXCR; each CDR3 protein has one entry. Among 12,000 or so distinct CDR3 sequences listed, approximately 60% were seen once. V gene TRBV15 combines with J gene TRBJ2-7; D is perhaps TRBD2 (6 bases). The sequence came from a human donor who had recovered from COVID-19. Sample: CD4+ T cells from blood, cultured in vitro. The CDR3 protein is CATSSQRRDSEQYF. CDR3 in DNA: TGTGCCACCAGCAGTCAACGCCGGGACTCCGAGCAGTACTTC.